Detailed here is one TCR beta chain. Its antigen is unidentified. The entry originates in a study of monozygotic twins with inflammatory bowel disease. Overall study findings and caveats: Telling apart the different T cell subtypes was not possible.

A 6-nucleotide sample barcode was carried by the UMIs, which template switching added. TCRdb reprocessed the 5' RACE reads, keeping one entry per CDR3 protein, no DNA. Its listing shows fewer than 550,000 distinct CDR3 sequences. This CDR3 is built from 14 residues. Germline CDR1 and CDR2: SGHKS and YYEKEE (reference sequence). The chain links TRBV5-5 to TRBJ2-3. This receptor was identified in a human donor with ulcerative colitis or Crohn's disease, or a healthy co-twin of an affected twin (not recorded which). What was sequenced was blood. CDR3 loop: CASSFMASTDTQYF.